A selection of T cell receptor beta chains follows, all from one sample in a study of shared clonotypes between healthy human individuals. The data were produced by immunoSEQ multiplex PCR, yet TCRdb's version contains in-frame clones alone and is incomplete. The data contain some 580,000 clones, nearly 98% of them singletons. Specimen: naive CD8+ T cells sorted from blood. The receptor source for this set is a man aged 25 to 45 in good health. The conserved cysteine and the conserved F or W are not part of the CDR3 here. Each record gives: J gene, V gene, CDR3 protein.

TRBJ1-4 TRBV14 ASSQVSGTGLT
TRBJ2-2 TRBV6-5 ASSWGSGTAGELF
TRBJ1-4 TRBV11-2 ASSFESPTNEKLF
TRBJ1-1 TRBV5-4 ASSPLGDMNTEAF
TRBJ1-4 TRBV4-1 ASSQGTEKLF
TRBJ1-5 TRBV7-6 ASSLGDSNQPQH
TRBJ1-4 TRBV15 ATSRDRGWEKLF
TRBJ2-3 TRBV30 AWRVKGGTPQAGVDTQY
TRBJ2-1 TRBV11-2 ASSSLATGYNEQF
TRBJ2-1 TRBV7-3 ASSLTSGLAGEAQF
TRBJ1-2 TRBV9 ASSVAAGGHHGYT
TRBJ2-7 TRBV30 AWSEGLGGYEQY
TRBJ1-5 TRBV30 AWSTGTGVKPQH
TRBJ2-3 TRBV5-1 ASTPSADTQY
TRBJ1-1 TRBV29-1 SVEDGDEAF